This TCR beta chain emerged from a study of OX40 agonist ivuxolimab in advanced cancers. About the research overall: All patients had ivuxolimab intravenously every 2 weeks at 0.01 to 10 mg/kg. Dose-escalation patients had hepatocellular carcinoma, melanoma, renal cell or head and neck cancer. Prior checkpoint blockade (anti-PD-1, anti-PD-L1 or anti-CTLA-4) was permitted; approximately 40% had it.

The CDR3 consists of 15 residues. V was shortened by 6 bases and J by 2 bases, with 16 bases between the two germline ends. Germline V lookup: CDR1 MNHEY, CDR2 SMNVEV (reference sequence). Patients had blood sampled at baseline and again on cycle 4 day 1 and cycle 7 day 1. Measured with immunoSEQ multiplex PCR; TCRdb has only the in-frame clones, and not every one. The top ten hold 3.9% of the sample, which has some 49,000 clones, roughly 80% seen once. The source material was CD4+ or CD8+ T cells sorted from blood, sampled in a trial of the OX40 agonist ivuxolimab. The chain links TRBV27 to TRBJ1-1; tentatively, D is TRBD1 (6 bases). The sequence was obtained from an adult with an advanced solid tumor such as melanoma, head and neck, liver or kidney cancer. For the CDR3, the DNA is TGTGCCAGCAGAAATGGGGGGGGCAGAAACACTGAAGCTTTCTTT. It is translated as CASRNGGGRNTEAFF.